The 18 T cell receptor beta chains in this list originate from one sample, sequenced in a study of OX40 agonist ivuxolimab in advanced cancers. Repertoires were generated with immunoSEQ multiplex PCR, while TCRdb's copy carries only in-frame clones and drops some. Here the sample spans tens of thousands of clones, roughly 81% being singletons. Sample: CD4+ or CD8+ T cells sorted from blood, taken in a trial of the OX40 agonist ivuxolimab. The receptor source for this set is an adult with an advanced solid tumor such as melanoma, head and neck, liver or kidney cancer.

This clone was seen a single time. V and J are TRBV29-1 and TRBJ2-1; TRBD2 aligns across 12 bases. Germline V CDR1 and CDR2: SQVTM, ANQGSEA. The CDR3 sequence is 14 residues long. Germline trimming cut 1 base from V and 12 bases from J; bases unmatched to any gene: 7. DNA of the CDR3: TGCAGCGTTGAAGGACTAGCGGGAGATTCAGGGCAGTTCTTC. It yields the protein CSVEGLAGDSGQFF.

V is TRBV4-3 and J is TRBJ1-1, with D tentatively TRBD1 (5 bases). Germline V gene data show CDR1 as LGHNA and CDR2 as YSLEER. The CDR3 has 16 amino acids. The ends were cut back, 0 bases at V and 8 bases at J, with 19 bases in the middle. CDR3 protein: CASSQDQLGDADEAFF. CDR3 coding DNA: TGCGCCAGCAGCCAAGATCAATTGGGGGATGCGGACGAAGCTTTCTTT.

The chain links TRBV27 to TRBJ2-2; D not resolved. The V gene lost 5 bases and the J gene lost 4 bases, with 14 bases spanning the gap. This CDR3 spans 15 amino acids. The germline V gene has CDR1 MNHEY and CDR2 SMNVEV (reference sequence). The CDR3 coding sequence is TGTGCCAGCAGTCCTTGGACGCCCGGCACCGGGGAGCTGTTTTTT. It yields the protein CASSPWTPGTGELFF.

The J gene is TRBJ2-5, the V gene TRBV29-1, with D perhaps assigned TRBD1 or TRBD2 (5 bases each). The germline gives CDR1 SQVTM, CDR2 ANQGSEA. Trimming pared 3 bases from V and 1 base from J, leaving 18 bases between. The CDR3 extends over 16 amino acids. CDR3 sequence: CSVEGVARVRQETQYF. Written as DNA, the CDR3 is TGCAGCGTTGAGGGGGTCGCCAGGGTGCGCCAAGAGACCCAGTACTTC.

This chain joins TRBV11-2 and TRBJ2-5; a weak D match, TRBD2 (5 bases). Germline-derived CDR1 and CDR2 are SGHAT and FQNNGV. This CDR3 has 15 residues. V was clipped by 0 bases and J by 7 bases, with 15 bases between them. This CDR3 reads CASSLDMEDSRTQYF. The CDR3 coding sequence is TGTGCCAGCAGCTTAGATATGGAGGACTCGAGGACCCAGTACTTC.

The gene calls are TRBV4-3 and TRBJ1-1; unclear D gene. Trimming pared 5 bases from V and 4 bases from J, leaving 14 bases between. CDR1 and CDR2 from the germline V gene are LGHNA and YSLEER. The CDR3 has 14 residues. The CDR3 DNA reads TGCGCCAGCAGCTATGCAAGGGTCGGCACTGAAGCTTTCTTT. It specifies CASSYARVGTEAFF.

The gene calls are TRBV9 and TRBJ2-7; 11 bases fit TRBD2. The CDR3 has 16 residues. J lost 2 bases, V lost 4 bases, and 8 bases had no gene match. CDR1 is SGDLS and CDR2 is YYNGEE in the germline V gene. In DNA, the CDR3 is TGTGCCAGCAGCCCCTCTAGCGGGGGGATCCCCTACGAGCAGTACTTC. The encoded protein is CASSPSSGGIPYEQYF.

V is TRBV4-1 and J is TRBJ1-5; 7 nucleotides match TRBD1. With 3 bases clipped from V and 7 bases from J, the junction kept 9 bases outside the gene matches. The CDR3 length is 15 residues. Germline V gene lookup returns CDR1 MGHRA and CDR2 YSYEKL. The CDR3 region has the DNA TGCGCCAGCAGCCAGGTAACAGGGGCGGGGCAGCCCCAGCATTTT. As protein: CASSQVTGAGQPQHF.

The chain recombines TRBV19 with TRBJ2-7; D may be TRBD2 (6 bases). V was cut by 5 bases and J by 0 bases, with 11 bases left in between. CDR3 length: 14 amino acids. Germline V CDR1 and CDR2: LNHDA, SQIVND (reference sequence). This CDR3 is CASSSSVSSYEQYF. CDR3 sequence (DNA): TGTGCCAGTAGTTCTAGCGTTAGCTCCTACGAGCAGTACTTC.

This rearrangement joins TRBV7-9 to TRBJ1-2; D possibly corresponds to TRBD1 (5 bases). Trimming stripped 6 bases from V and 4 bases from J, with 15 bases between. From germline, CDR1 is SEHNR and CDR2 FQNEAQ (reference sequence). CDR3 length equals 14 residues. The chain's CDR3 is CASSRPQQAYGYTF. The CDR3 DNA reads as TGTGCCAGCAGTCGACCGCAACAGGCCTATGGCTACACCTTC.

The chain carries TRBV9 and TRBJ1-1; D remains unclear. This CDR3 contains 14 residues. Trimming pared 1 base from V and 0 bases from J, leaving 7 bases between. Germline assignment: CDR1 SGDLS and CDR2 YYNGEE. The CDR3 DNA reads as TGTGCCAGCAGCGTATCCGGAATGAACACTGAAGCTTTCTTT. This codes for CASSVSGMNTEAFF. The full variable domain, in which reference TRBV9 and TRBJ1-1 provide the parts outside the CDR3, is DSGVTQTPKHLITATGQRVTLRCSPRSGDLSVYWYQQSLDQGLQFLIQYYNGEERAKGNILERFSAQQFPDLHSELNLSSLELGDSALYFCASSVSGMNTEAFFGQGTRLTVV.

The chain recombines TRBV7-3 with TRBJ1-2; D possibly corresponds to TRBD1 (6 bases). The CDR3 has 15 amino acids. Trimming shortened V by 5 bases and J by 7 bases, and 20 bases separated the two germline ends. Per germline, CDR1 SGHTA and CDR2 FQGTGA. CDR3 in amino acids: CASSRGGTGRSGYTF. For the CDR3, the DNA is TGTGCCAGCAGCCGAGGGGGTACAGGGCGAAGTGGCTACACCTTC.

The rearrangement joins TRBV7-6 to TRBJ2-1, with 9 bases matching TRBD2. From germline, CDR1 is SGHVS and CDR2 FNYEAQ. Trimming at V came to 2 bases and at J to 5 bases, leaving 7 bases not matched to a gene. The CDR3 covers 16 residues. CDR3 residues: CASSLTGTSRNNEQFF. The CDR3 nucleotides are TGTGCCAGCAGCTTAACCGGGACTAGCAGGAACAATGAGCAGTTCTTC.

This chain links TRBV4-3 with TRBJ1-2, with a possible D match to TRBD1 (5 bases). Trimming took 0 bases from V and 4 from J, leaving 9 bases between them. The germline gives CDR1 LGHNA, CDR2 YSLEER. The CDR3 runs to 14 residues. The DNA for the CDR3 is TGCGCCAGCAGCCAAGAAGGACACAGCTATGGCTACACCTTC. Its protein is CASSQEGHSYGYTF.

This clone was counted once. The chain employs TRBV4-2 and TRBJ2-5, with TRBD2 matching over 11 bases. The CDR3 runs 16 residues. Germline V gene lookup returns CDR1 LGHNA and CDR2 YNFKEQ. After removal of 0 bases from V and 3 bases from J, the junction contained 3 bases not matched to a gene. DNA of the CDR3: TGTGCCAGCAGCCAAGATTTAGCGGGAGGGAAAGAGACCCAGTACTTC. It codes for CASSQDLAGGKETQYF.

The CDR3 sequence is CATSRGGGVDEQFF. The CDR3 nucleotides are TGTGCCACCAGCAGAGGAGGAGGGGTCGATGAGCAGTTCTTC. This chain joins TRBV15 and TRBJ2-1; D might be TRBD2 (6 bases). The CDR3 is 14 residues long. Trimming stripped 1 base from V and 8 bases from J, with 12 bases between. Germline CDR1 LNHNV, CDR2 YYDKDF (reference sequence).

CDR3 residues: CASSQDGGSYEQYF. The DNA of the CDR3 is TGTGCCAGCAGCCAAGACGGGGGGTCATACGAGCAGTACTTC. This sequence joins TRBV4-2 and TRBJ2-7; 7 nucleotides match TRBD2. The V and J ends lost 0 bases and 4 bases, in that order; junction bases with no gene match: 3. This CDR3 has 14 residues. In germline, CDR1 is LGHNA, CDR2 YNFKEQ.

The chain carries TRBV5-3 and TRBJ1-1; perhaps TRBD1 as D (5 bases). TRBV5-3 is an ORF; its function is uncertain. The CDR3 length is 15 residues. Trimming left V 0 bases short and J 3 bases short, with 12 bases between. DNA of the CDR3: TGTGCCAGAAGCTTGGAGGGGCAAGATGACACTGAAGCTTTCTTT. Translated: CARSLEGQDDTEAFF.